The rows below give T cell receptor beta chains drawn from one sample of a study of spatial heterogeneity in lung cancer. TCRdb independently ran MiXCR on the 5' RACE reads; one entry per CDR3 protein. The sample shows around 23,000 distinct CDR3 sequences, over 4.5% of them seen only once. The input for sequencing was PBMCs, taken at surgery. Receptor source: a male donor with early-stage non-small cell lung cancer. CDR3s include the opening cysteine and the closing phenylalanine or tryptophan. Each record gives: clone size, D gene, J gene, V gene, CDR3 DNA, CDR3 protein. A D gene is named only where the DNA matches it firmly. Clone sizes are given selectively: once, few, many, or a class where the clone is expanded.

abundance: many
d_gene: TRBD2
j_gene: TRBJ2-1
v_gene: TRBV7-9
CDR3nt: TGTGCCAGCAGCTTAGCGGGGGGGTGGAGGAATGACGAGCAGTTCTTC
CDR3aa: CASSLAGGWRNDEQFF

abundance: many
d_gene: -
j_gene: TRBJ1-1
v_gene: TRBV7-2
CDR3nt: TGTGCCAGCAGCTTAACAGGGAAGACCGCTGAAGCTTTCTTT
CDR3aa: CASSLTGKTAEAFF

abundance: many
d_gene: TRBD1
j_gene: TRBJ2-3
v_gene: TRBV19
CDR3nt: TGTGCCAGTAGCCGCCGCCACCGGGACAGGGGAATGGATACGCAGTATTTT
CDR3aa: CASSRRHRDRGMDTQYF

abundance: many
d_gene: -
j_gene: TRBJ2-1
v_gene: TRBV6-2/TRBV6-3
CDR3nt: TGTGCCAGCAGACAACCGGGTGGGCGGGGGCAGTTCTTC
CDR3aa: CASRQPGGRGQFF

abundance: many
d_gene: -
j_gene: TRBJ1-3
v_gene: TRBV28
CDR3nt: TGTGCCAGCAGCGTTCCTGGAAACACCATATATTTT
CDR3aa: CASSVPGNTIYF

abundance: many
d_gene: -
j_gene: TRBJ1-2
v_gene: TRBV7-9
CDR3nt: TGTGCCAGCAGCTTAGATGGGGACCTTTTCTATGGCTACACCTTC
CDR3aa: CASSLDGDLFYGYTF

abundance: many
d_gene: -
j_gene: TRBJ2-1
v_gene: TRBV12-3/TRBV12-4
CDR3nt: TGTGCCAGCAGCCTAGGGGTCGGTTCGCTCAATGAGCAGTTCTTC
CDR3aa: CASSLGVGSLNEQFF

abundance: many
d_gene: TRBD2
j_gene: TRBJ2-7
v_gene: TRBV4-2
CDR3nt: TGTGCCAGCAGCCAAGGAAGCCTAGCGGGAGGACTCTACGAGCAGTACTTC
CDR3aa: CASSQGSLAGGLYEQYF

abundance: many
d_gene: -
j_gene: TRBJ1-1
v_gene: TRBV30
CDR3nt: TGTGCCTGGAGTGTGTCCAGGGAGGCTTTCTTT
CDR3aa: CAWSVSREAFF

abundance: many
d_gene: -
j_gene: TRBJ2-5
v_gene: TRBV7-8
CDR3nt: TGTGCCAGCAAACCCATCAGCGCACCCTCGGAGACCCAGTACTTC
CDR3aa: CASKPISAPSETQYF

abundance: many
d_gene: TRBD1
j_gene: TRBJ2-1
v_gene: TRBV27
CDR3nt: TGTGCCAGCAGTCTCCGGGACAGGGGGACCTATGAGCAGTTCTTC
CDR3aa: CASSLRDRGTYEQFF

abundance: many
d_gene: -
j_gene: TRBJ2-5
v_gene: TRBV20-1
CDR3nt: TGCAGTGCTAGAAGCAGTACGGAGACCCAGTACTTC
CDR3aa: CSARSSTETQYF

abundance: many
d_gene: -
j_gene: TRBJ1-2
v_gene: TRBV4-3
CDR3nt: TGCGCCAGCAGCCAAACCAACGCCAGGGCCCCTGGCTACACCTTC
CDR3aa: CASSQTNARAPGYTF

abundance: many
d_gene: -
j_gene: TRBJ2-5
v_gene: TRBV12-3/TRBV12-4
CDR3nt: TGTGCCAGCAGTTTCGGGGTGGAGACCCAGTACTTC
CDR3aa: CASSFGVETQYF

abundance: many
d_gene: -
j_gene: TRBJ2-3
v_gene: TRBV13
CDR3nt: TGTGCCAGCAGCGGACCACCCAGGGAGGTGAGCACAGATACGCAGTATTTT
CDR3aa: CASSGPPREVSTDTQYF

abundance: -
d_gene: -
j_gene: TRBJ2-7
v_gene: TRBV7-9
CDR3nt: TGTGCCAGCAGCTTGGCTGAGAACTACGAGCAGTACTTC
CDR3aa: CASSLAENYEQYF

abundance: few
d_gene: -
j_gene: TRBJ1-1
v_gene: TRBV7-3
CDR3nt: TGTGCCAGCAGCTGGGGGGGTCAGTCAGGTTCTGAAGCTTTCTTT
CDR3aa: CASSWGGQSGSEAFF

abundance: many
d_gene: -
j_gene: TRBJ2-7
v_gene: TRBV20-1
CDR3nt: TGCAGTGCTAGAGATTACGTGGGGGCCAAGCAGTACTTC
CDR3aa: CSARDYVGAKQYF

abundance: -
d_gene: TRBD2
j_gene: TRBJ2-2
v_gene: TRBV6-1
CDR3nt: TGTGCCAGCATAAGACTAGCGGGAGATTGGACCGGGGAGCTGTTTTTT
CDR3aa: CASIRLAGDWTGELFF

abundance: many
d_gene: -
j_gene: TRBJ2-7
v_gene: TRBV5-1
CDR3nt: TGCGCCAGCAGTCCAGTCCACGGGCAACGCGACGAGCAGTACTTC
CDR3aa: CASSPVHGQRDEQYF

abundance: many
d_gene: TRBD1
j_gene: TRBJ2-7
v_gene: TRBV7-2
CDR3nt: TGTGCCAGCAGCCGTGGGACAGGGGGCGACGAGCAGTACTTC
CDR3aa: CASSRGTGGDEQYF

abundance: many
d_gene: TRBD2
j_gene: TRBJ2-1
v_gene: TRBV29-1
CDR3nt: TGCAGCGCCGGGGGGGGTAGCGGGAGTTACAATGAGCAGTTCTTC
CDR3aa: CSAGGGSGSYNEQFF

abundance: many
d_gene: TRBD1
j_gene: TRBJ1-5
v_gene: TRBV6-6
CDR3nt: TGTGCCAGCAGTCAGGGGGCTCGGAGCAATCAGCCCCAGCATTTT
CDR3aa: CASSQGARSNQPQHF

abundance: many
d_gene: -
j_gene: TRBJ2-7
v_gene: TRBV10-3
CDR3nt: TGTGCCATCAGTGGAAGCCCGGCAGCCCTCTCCTACGAGCAGTACTTC
CDR3aa: CAISGSPAALSYEQYF

abundance: -
d_gene: TRBD1
j_gene: TRBJ2-3
v_gene: TRBV27
CDR3nt: TGTGCCAACAGTCCCCGGACAGGGGGCTTGGATACGCAGTATTTT
CDR3aa: CANSPRTGGLDTQYF

abundance: -
d_gene: TRBD2
j_gene: TRBJ2-7
v_gene: TRBV5-1
CDR3nt: TGCGCCAGCAGCACCGCCCCTAGCGGGGGGCTCTACGAGCAGTACTTC
CDR3aa: CASSTAPSGGLYEQYF

abundance: medium-sized
d_gene: TRBD2
j_gene: TRBJ2-7
v_gene: TRBV20-1
CDR3nt: TGCAGTGCTTCTAGCGGGACGGCGGCTTACGAGCAGTACTTC
CDR3aa: CSASSGTAAYEQYF

abundance: -
d_gene: -
j_gene: TRBJ2-7
v_gene: TRBV20-1
CDR3nt: TGCAGTGCTAGAGACCTTAGTCGATCTGCCTACGAGCAGTACTTC
CDR3aa: CSARDLSRSAYEQYF

abundance: many
d_gene: -
j_gene: TRBJ2-2
v_gene: TRBV3-1
CDR3nt: TGTGCCAGCAGCCCATTAGGGACCGCCTCCTTCGGGGAGCTGTTTTTT
CDR3aa: CASSPLGTASFGELFF

abundance: many
d_gene: TRBD1
j_gene: TRBJ2-1
v_gene: TRBV28
CDR3nt: TGTGCCAGCAGCCCTAGGGGACAGATAAGGCACAATGAGCAGTTCTTC
CDR3aa: CASSPRGQIRHNEQFF

abundance: -
d_gene: -
j_gene: TRBJ2-2
v_gene: TRBV4-2
CDR3nt: TGTGCCAGCAGCCGACTCCTGGGCTTCGCGAACACCGGGGAGCTGTTTTTT
CDR3aa: CASSRLLGFANTGELFF

abundance: -
d_gene: -
j_gene: TRBJ2-7
v_gene: TRBV4-1
CDR3nt: TGCGCCAGCAGCCAAGAGGGGGCTCCCCACTTTGGCGAGCAGTACTTC
CDR3aa: CASSQEGAPHFGEQYF

abundance: many
d_gene: TRBD1
j_gene: TRBJ1-5
v_gene: TRBV10-3
CDR3nt: TGTGCCATCAGGGGACAGGGAAATCAGCCCCAGCATTTT
CDR3aa: CAIRGQGNQPQHF

abundance: -
d_gene: TRBD2
j_gene: TRBJ2-3
v_gene: TRBV3-1
CDR3nt: TGTGCCAGCAGCCAGTATGGGACTAGCGGGGATACGCAGTATTTT
CDR3aa: CASSQYGTSGDTQYF

abundance: many
d_gene: TRBD1
j_gene: TRBJ2-1
v_gene: TRBV7-3
CDR3nt: TGTGCCAGCAGCTCACTGGGACAGGGGGCGGTTGAGCAGTTCTTC
CDR3aa: CASSSLGQGAVEQFF

abundance: many
d_gene: -
j_gene: TRBJ1-2
v_gene: TRBV4-2
CDR3nt: TGTGCCAGCAGCCAGGCCAACAGGGAAAGTTACGGCTACACCTTC
CDR3aa: CASSQANRESYGYTF

abundance: many
d_gene: TRBD1
j_gene: TRBJ2-1
v_gene: TRBV20-1
CDR3nt: TGCAGTGCTGTAGACAGGGGCCCGAGCTCCTACAATGAGCAGTTCTTC
CDR3aa: CSAVDRGPSSYNEQFF

abundance: -
d_gene: -
j_gene: TRBJ2-2
v_gene: TRBV12-3/TRBV12-4
CDR3nt: TGTGCCAGCAGCGGACAGTCCGGCGGGGAGCTGTTTTTT
CDR3aa: CASSGQSGGELFF

abundance: many
d_gene: -
j_gene: TRBJ1-1
v_gene: TRBV12-3/TRBV12-4
CDR3nt: TGTGCCAGCAGTTCCAGAGAGCGGAACACTGAAGCTTTCTTT
CDR3aa: CASSSRERNTEAFF

abundance: many
d_gene: -
j_gene: TRBJ2-5
v_gene: TRBV12-3/TRBV12-4
CDR3nt: TGTGCCAGCAGTCCCCGGGGACTTGGTCAAGAGACCCAGTACTTC
CDR3aa: CASSPRGLGQETQYF

abundance: many
d_gene: -
j_gene: TRBJ2-1
v_gene: TRBV4-1
CDR3nt: TGCGCCAGCAGCCAAGATAGCAGGGACGAGCAGTTCTTC
CDR3aa: CASSQDSRDEQFF

abundance: many
d_gene: -
j_gene: TRBJ1-5
v_gene: TRBV20-1
CDR3nt: TGCAGTGCGGGAGTATCTTCTGGCAATCAGCCCCAGCATTTT
CDR3aa: CSAGVSSGNQPQHF